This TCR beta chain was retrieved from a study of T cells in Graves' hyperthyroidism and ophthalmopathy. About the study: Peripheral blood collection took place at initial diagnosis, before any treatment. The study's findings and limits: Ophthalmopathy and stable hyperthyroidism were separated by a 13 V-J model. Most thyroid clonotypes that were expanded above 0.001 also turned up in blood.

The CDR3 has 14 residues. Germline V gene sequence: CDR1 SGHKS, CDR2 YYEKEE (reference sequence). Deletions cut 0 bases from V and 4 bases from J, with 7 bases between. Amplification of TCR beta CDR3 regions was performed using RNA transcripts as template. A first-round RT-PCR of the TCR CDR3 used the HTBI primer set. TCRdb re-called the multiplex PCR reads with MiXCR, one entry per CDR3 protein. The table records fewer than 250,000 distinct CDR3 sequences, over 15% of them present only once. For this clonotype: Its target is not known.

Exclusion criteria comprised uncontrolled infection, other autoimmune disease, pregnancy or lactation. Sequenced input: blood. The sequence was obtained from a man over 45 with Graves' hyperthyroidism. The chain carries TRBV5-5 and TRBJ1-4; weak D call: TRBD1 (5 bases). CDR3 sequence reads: CASSLGQGNEKLFF. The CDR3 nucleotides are TGTGCCAGCAGCTTGGGGCAGGGTAATGAAAAACTGTTTTTT.